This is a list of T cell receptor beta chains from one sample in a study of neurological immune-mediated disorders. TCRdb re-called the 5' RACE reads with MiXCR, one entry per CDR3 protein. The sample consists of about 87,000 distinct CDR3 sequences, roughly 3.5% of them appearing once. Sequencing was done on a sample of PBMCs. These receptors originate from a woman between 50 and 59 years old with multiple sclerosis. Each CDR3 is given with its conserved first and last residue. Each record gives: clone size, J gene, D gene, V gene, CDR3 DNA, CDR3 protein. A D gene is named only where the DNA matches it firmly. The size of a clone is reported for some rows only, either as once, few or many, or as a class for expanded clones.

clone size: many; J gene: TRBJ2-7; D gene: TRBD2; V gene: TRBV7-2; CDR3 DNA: TGTGCCAGCAGCTTAGAAACTAGCGGGGGGCCCCCTACGTTCGAGCAGTACTTC; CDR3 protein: CASSLETSGGPPTFEQYF
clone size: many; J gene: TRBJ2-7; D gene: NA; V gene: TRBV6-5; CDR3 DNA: TGTGCCAGCAGTTACTCGACAGGTGCCTACGAGCAGTACTTC; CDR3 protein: CASSYSTGAYEQYF
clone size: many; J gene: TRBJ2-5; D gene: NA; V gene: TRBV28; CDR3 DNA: TGTGCCAGCAGTAGCCTTGTCCCCAGAAAAGAGACCCAGTACTTC; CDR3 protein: CASSSLVPRKETQYF
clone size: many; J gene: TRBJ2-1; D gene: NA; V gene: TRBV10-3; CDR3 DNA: TGTGCCATCAAGGGGGAAGGATATGTATCCTACAATGAGCAGTTCTTC; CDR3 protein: CAIKGEGYVSYNEQFF
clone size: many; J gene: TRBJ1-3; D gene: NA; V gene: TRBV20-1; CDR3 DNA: TGCAGTGCCATGGACATTCACTCTGGAAACACCATATATTTT; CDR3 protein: CSAMDIHSGNTIYF
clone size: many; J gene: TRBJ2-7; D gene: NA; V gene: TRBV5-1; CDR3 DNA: TGCGCCAGCAGCTTAGATCATAGCATTACCTACGAGCAGTACTTC; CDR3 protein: CASSLDHSITYEQYF
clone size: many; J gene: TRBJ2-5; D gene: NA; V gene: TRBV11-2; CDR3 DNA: TGTGCCAGCAGCCCGGGACTCCAAGAGACCCAGTACTTC; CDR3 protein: CASSPGLQETQYF
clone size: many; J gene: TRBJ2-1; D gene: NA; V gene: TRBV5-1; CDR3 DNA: TGCGCCAGCAGCTCAGTTCCGGGGAGAGTAACCTACAATGAGCAGTTCTTC; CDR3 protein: CASSSVPGRVTYNEQFF
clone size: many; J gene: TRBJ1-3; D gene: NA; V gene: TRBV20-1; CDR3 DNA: TGCAGTGCTAGACCTGACGCGGCGGGATCTGGAAACACCATATATTTT; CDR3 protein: CSARPDAAGSGNTIYF
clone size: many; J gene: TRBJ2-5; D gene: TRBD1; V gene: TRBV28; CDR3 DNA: TGTGCCAGCAGTTTAGGACAGGGGGCCACAGAGACCCAGTACTTC; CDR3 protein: CASSLGQGATETQYF
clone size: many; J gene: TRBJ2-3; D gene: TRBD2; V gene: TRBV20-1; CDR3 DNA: TGCAGTGCTAGCGGGGGGGCCGTAGTAGCAGATACGCAGTATTTT; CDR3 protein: CSASGGAVVADTQYF
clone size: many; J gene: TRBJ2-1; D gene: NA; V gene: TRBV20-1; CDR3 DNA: TGCAGTGCTAGAGATTTTCCGGGTAATGAGCAGTTCTTC; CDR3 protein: CSARDFPGNEQFF
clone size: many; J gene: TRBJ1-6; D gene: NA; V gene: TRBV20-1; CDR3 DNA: TGCAGTGCCAGGAAGGATACTTCGCGATCACCCCTCCACTTT; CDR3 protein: CSARKDTSRSPLHF
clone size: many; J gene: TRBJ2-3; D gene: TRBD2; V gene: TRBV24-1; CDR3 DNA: TGTGCCACCAGTGACCGCAAAGCGGGGGGGGACATCACAGATACGCAGTATTTT; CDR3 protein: CATSDRKAGGDITDTQYF
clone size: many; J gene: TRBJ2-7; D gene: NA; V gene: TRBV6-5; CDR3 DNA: TGTGCCAGCGCCGCTGCGGGCAGCTCCTACGAGCAGTACTTC; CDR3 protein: CASAAAGSSYEQYF
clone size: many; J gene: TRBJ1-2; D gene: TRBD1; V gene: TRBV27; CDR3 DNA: TGTGCCAGCACACCGGGACAGGGTTATTTTGGCTACACCTTC; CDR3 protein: CASTPGQGYFGYTF
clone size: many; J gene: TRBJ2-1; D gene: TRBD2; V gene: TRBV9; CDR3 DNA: TGTGCCAGCAGCGGGACCGGGACTAGCGGGGTAACCCCCTACAATGAGCAGTTCTTC; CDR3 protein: CASSGTGTSGVTPYNEQFF
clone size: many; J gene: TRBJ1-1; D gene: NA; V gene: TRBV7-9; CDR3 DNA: TGTGCCAGCAGCTTAGTTGTTCTGGTTCTGAACACTGAAGCTTTCTTT; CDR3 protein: CASSLVVLVLNTEAFF
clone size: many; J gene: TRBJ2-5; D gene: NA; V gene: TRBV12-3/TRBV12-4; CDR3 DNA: TGTGCCAGCAGTTTAGACAGCGTTCAAGAGACCCAGTACTTC; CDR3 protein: CASSLDSVQETQYF
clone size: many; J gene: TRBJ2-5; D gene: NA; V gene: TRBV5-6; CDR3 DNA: TGTGCCAGCAGCGCCACAGCGGAGGGGGAGACCCAGTACTTC; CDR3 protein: CASSATAEGETQYF
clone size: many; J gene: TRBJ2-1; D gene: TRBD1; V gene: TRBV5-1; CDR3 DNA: TGCGCCAGCAGCTTGTACAGGGGTGATGAGCAGTTCTTC; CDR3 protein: CASSLYRGDEQFF
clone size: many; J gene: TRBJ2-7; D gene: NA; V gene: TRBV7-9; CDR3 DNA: TGTGCCAGCAGCTTGGGGGGACTGGGCGAGCAGTACTTC; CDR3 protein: CASSLGGLGEQYF
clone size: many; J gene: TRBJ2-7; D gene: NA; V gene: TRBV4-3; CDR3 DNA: TGCGCCAGCAGCCAAGATTTGGGATCCTACGAGCAGTACTTC; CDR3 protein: CASSQDLGSYEQYF
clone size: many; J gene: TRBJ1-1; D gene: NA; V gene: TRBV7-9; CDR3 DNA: TGTGCCAGCAGCTTGGGAGAGGGGCTCTCGAACACTGAAGCTTTCTTT; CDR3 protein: CASSLGEGLSNTEAFF
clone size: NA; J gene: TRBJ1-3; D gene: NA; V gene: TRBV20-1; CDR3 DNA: TGCAGTGCCAGGGGCGACTCTGGAAACACCATATATTTT; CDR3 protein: CSARGDSGNTIYF
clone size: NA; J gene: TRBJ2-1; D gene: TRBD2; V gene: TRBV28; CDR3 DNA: TGTGCCAGCAGTACTCGGACTAGCGGGGGGGTAAAAAATGAGCAGTTCTTC; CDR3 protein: CASSTRTSGGVKNEQFF
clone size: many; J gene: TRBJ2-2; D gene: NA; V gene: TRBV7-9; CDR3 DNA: TGTGCCAGCAGACTAGAAACCGGGGAGCTGTTTTTT; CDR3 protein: CASRLETGELFF
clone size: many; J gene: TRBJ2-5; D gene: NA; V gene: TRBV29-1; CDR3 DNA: TGCAGCGTTGGGGTCATGGAGACCCAGTACTTC; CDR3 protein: CSVGVMETQYF
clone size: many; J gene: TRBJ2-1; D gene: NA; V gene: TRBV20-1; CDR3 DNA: TGCAGTGCTAGGCAAACTGATGAGCAGTTCTTC; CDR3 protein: CSARQTDEQFF
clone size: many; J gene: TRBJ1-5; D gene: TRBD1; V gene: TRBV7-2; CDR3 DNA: TGTGCCAGCAGCCCAGGGGGCCAGCCCCAGCATTTT; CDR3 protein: CASSPGGQPQHF
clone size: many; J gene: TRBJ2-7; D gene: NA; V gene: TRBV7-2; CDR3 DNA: TGTGCCAGCAGCAATCCCGGGACCTACGAGCAGTACTTC; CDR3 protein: CASSNPGTYEQYF
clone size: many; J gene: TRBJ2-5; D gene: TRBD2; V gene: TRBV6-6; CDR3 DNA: TGTGCCAGCGAGAAGCGGGACTACCTCCAAGAGACCCAGTACTTC; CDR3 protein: CASEKRDYLQETQYF
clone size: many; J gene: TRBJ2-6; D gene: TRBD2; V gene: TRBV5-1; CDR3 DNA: TGCGCCAGCAGCTTTAGCGGGGGCCCGCCCTCTGGGGCCAACGTCCTGACTTTC; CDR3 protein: CASSFSGGPPSGANVLTF
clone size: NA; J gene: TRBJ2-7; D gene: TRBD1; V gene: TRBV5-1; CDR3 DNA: TGCGCCAGCAGCTTGGCCAACAGGGGGGACTCCTACGAGCAGTACTTC; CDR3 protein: CASSLANRGDSYEQYF
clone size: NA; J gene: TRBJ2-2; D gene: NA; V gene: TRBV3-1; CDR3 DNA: TGTGCCAGCAGCCAAGAAAGTGGCGTTGGGAACACCGGGGAGCTGTTTTTT; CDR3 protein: CASSQESGVGNTGELFF
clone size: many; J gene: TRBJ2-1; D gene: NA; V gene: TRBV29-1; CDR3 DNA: TGCAGCGTTCAAGGGGGTCGTTGGAACAATGAGCAGTTCTTC; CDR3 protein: CSVQGGRWNNEQFF
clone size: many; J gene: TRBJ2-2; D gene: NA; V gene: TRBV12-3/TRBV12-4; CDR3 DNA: TGTGCCAGCACCTTAGTTCAGACGTTAGGGACCGGGGAGCTGTTTTTT; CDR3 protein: CASTLVQTLGTGELFF
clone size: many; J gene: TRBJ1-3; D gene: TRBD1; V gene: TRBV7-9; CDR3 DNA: TGTGCCAGCAGCTTCACCGGACAGGGGGCGGTAGGAAACACCATATATTTT; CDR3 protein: CASSFTGQGAVGNTIYF
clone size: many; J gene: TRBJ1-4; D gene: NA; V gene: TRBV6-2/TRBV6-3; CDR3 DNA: TGTGCCAGCAGTTCCAACCCGGGAAAACTGTTTTTT; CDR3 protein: CASSSNPGKLFF
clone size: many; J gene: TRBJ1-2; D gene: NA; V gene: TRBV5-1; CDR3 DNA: TGCGCCAGCAGCACCTACCGGGACGGAAGACTCTATGGCTACACCTTC; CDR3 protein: CASSTYRDGRLYGYTF
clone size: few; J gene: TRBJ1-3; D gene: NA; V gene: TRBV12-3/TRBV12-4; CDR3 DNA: TGTGCCAGCAGTTTACATCGGGGAAACACCATATATTTT; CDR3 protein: CASSLHRGNTIYF
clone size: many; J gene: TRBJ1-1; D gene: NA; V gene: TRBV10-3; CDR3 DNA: TGTGCCATCAGCGCCGGGACACCGAACACTGAAGCTTTCTTT; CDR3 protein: CAISAGTPNTEAFF
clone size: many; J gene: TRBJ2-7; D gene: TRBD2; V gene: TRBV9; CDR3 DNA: TGTGCCAGCAGCGACGGGACTAGCGGCTCCTACGAGCAGTACTTC; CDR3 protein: CASSDGTSGSYEQYF
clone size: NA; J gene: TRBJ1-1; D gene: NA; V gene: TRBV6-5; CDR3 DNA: TGTGCCAGCAGTTACTCGACGATGGCTGAAGCTTTCTTT; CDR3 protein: CASSYSTMAEAFF
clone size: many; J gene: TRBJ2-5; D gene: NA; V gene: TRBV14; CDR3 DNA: TGTGCCAGCAGCCCCTTAACAGGACAAGAGACCCAGTACTTC; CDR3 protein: CASSPLTGQETQYF
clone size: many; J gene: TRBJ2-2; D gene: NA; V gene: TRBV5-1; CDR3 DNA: TGCGCCAGCAGCCCTATGGCACGGGGCCCTGCCCCCGGGGAGCTGTTTTTT; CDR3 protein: CASSPMARGPAPGELFF